This T cell receptor (beta chain) appears in the sequencing data of a study of shared clonotypes between healthy human individuals. CD45RO-negative, CCR7-positively selected cells formed the naive CD8 fraction, excluding terminally differentiated effector memory CD45RA+ cells. Sorted-subset replicate PCR reactions were performed with 200 ng DNA, corresponding to roughly 30,000 T cell genomes. Sequenced by immunoSEQ multiplex PCR; TCRdb stores in-frame clones only, minus some. In the table there are roughly 2,000,000 clones, just under 95% of which are singletons. This CDR3 comprises 14 residues. The sequenced sample consisted of naive CD8+ T cells sorted from blood. This sequence joins TRBV12-1 and TRBJ1-2. TRBV12-1 is a pseudogene. The sequence came from a man younger than 30 in good health. The CDR3 nucleotides are TGTGCCAGCAGCTTGCAGGAGGTGAACTATGGCTACACCTTC. This translates into CASSLQEVNYGYTF.